This T cell receptor beta chain was recorded in a study of blood T cell repertoires in COVID-19. The CDR3 runs to 16 residues. The germline CDR1 and CDR2 sequences are SGDLS and YYNGEE. Trimming took 5 bases from V and 2 from J, leaving 18 bases between them. Sequencing was performed with immunoSEQ multiplex PCR; in TCRdb, only in-frame clones are kept and a portion is missing. The table lists 350,000 to 450,000 clones, 85% of them singletons. V usage is TRBV9 and J usage is TRBJ2-3, with a weak D call TRBD2 (6 bases). This sequence was found in a woman younger than 30 with acute or convalescent COVID-19. The specimen was peripheral blood. CDR3 region: CASSLARAGFTDTQYF. CDR3 in DNA: TGTGCCAGCAGTCTAGCCCGGGCGGGGTTCACAGATACGCAGTATTTT.